This passage covers 4 T cell receptor beta chains from one sample sequenced in a study of CD8+ T cells in alopecia areata. Investigators isolated RNA and reverse transcribed it into cDNA to act as the sequencing template. Here immunoSEQ multiplex PCR was the method, and the copy in TCRdb shows in-frame clones only, minus some. The sample has about 210,000 clones, about 40% seen once. Regarding treatment: oral pan-JAK inhibitor, 5-10 mg twice daily. The sample was CD4+ T cells sorted from blood, taken at roughly week 38, from a patient treated with tofacitinib. The receptors were gathered from a human donor with alopecia areata.

This clone was found a few times. The chain is built from TRBV29-1 and TRBJ2-3; 7 positions agree with TRBD1. The CDR3 is 12 amino acids. The germline gives CDR1 SQVTM, CDR2 ANQGSEA. The junction had 5 bases not matched to a gene; V was cut back by 4 bases and J by 7 bases. The chain's CDR3 is CSVVGDSNTQYF. The CDR3 DNA reads TGCAGCGTTGTGGGGGACAGTAATACGCAGTATTTT.

This clone was seen a few times. The chain combines TRBV7-2 with TRBJ1-5; 9 bases map to TRBD1. Germline V gene data show CDR1 as SGHTA and CDR2 as FQGNSA. Trimming at V came to 5 bases and at J to 5 bases, leaving 13 bases not matched to a gene. The length of the CDR3 is 17 residues. CDR3 sequence reads: CASSRRGGTGRDQPQHF. For the CDR3, the DNA is TGTGCCAGCAGCCGTCGGGGAGGGACAGGGAGAGATCAGCCCCAGCATTTT.

The chain uses TRBV30 and TRBJ1-2; D gene unclear. In germline, CDR1 is GTSNPN, CDR2 SVGIG (reference sequence). The V and J ends lost 0 bases and 0 bases respectively, with 8 bases between them. The CDR3 runs to 14 residues. CDR3 nucleotide sequence: TGTGCCTGGAGTGTCTGGGGATCTAACTATGGCTACACCTTC. Its protein is CAWSVWGSNYGYTF.

This clone was found many times. This chain links TRBV19 with TRBJ2-6; D is undetermined. The CDR3 is 15 amino acids. From germline, CDR1 is LNHDA and CDR2 SQIVND (reference sequence). Between the trimmed V and J ends, which lost 3 bases and 0 bases, there was a span of 6 bases. This CDR3 reads CASSMKRSGANVLTF. CDR3 DNA sequence: TGTGCCAGTAGTATGAAACGCTCTGGGGCCAACGTCCTGACTTTC.